This record covers a single T cell receptor beta chain. Its target is not known. The V gene lost 5 bases and the J gene lost 5 bases, with 8 bases spanning the gap. CDR1 SGHRS and CDR2 YFSETQ come from the germline V gene. CDR3 size: 13 residues. The data derive from a study of graft-versus-host responses after intestinal transplantation. Study as a whole: Isolated intestinal, liver-intestinal, or multivisceral transplants were what recipients had. Induction with anti-thymocyte globulin, then tacrolimus and steroids for roughly three years, was given to all recipients.

The study, taken as a whole, reports: GvH clones turned up in recipient marrow; some had shown up first in ileum or blood. Clonal ratios of graft-versus-host to host-versus-graft in allografts were high for patients exhibiting graft-donor T cell macrochimerism.

TCRdb's table, derived via immunoSEQ multiplex PCR, lists solely in-frame clones and lacks some. The sample carries around 100,000 clones, roughly nine tenths recorded once. The source of this sequence is a human donor who was the organ donor for an intestinal transplant. The chain couples TRBV5-1 to TRBJ1-6; D is unclear. The sequencing used unstimulated CD4+ T cells sorted from spleen or lymph node cells, collected before transplant. The CDR3, as DNA: TGCGCCAGCAGGTCCGCCGATAATTCACCCCTCCACTTT. Encoded protein: CASRSADNSPLHF.